A few counts support the clone carrying this TCR beta chain. CDR3 size: 13 residues. The germline CDR1 and CDR2 sequences are MDHEN and SYDVKM. This sample was taken from a study of blood T cells in healthy people across ages. For the second PCR, which ran for about 6 to 11 cycles, a sample-barcoded 5' primer and a J-beta primer mix were used. Each cDNA molecule received a tag from a template-switch adaptor that had 12 random nucleotides. In TCRdb, the 5' RACE reads were re-called with MiXCR into one record per CDR3 protein. The table lists 600,000 or so distinct CDR3 sequences, around 21% of them singletons.

The source material was blood. V gene TRBV28 combines with J gene TRBJ2-7; the D gene could be TRBD1 or TRBD2 (5 bases each). TRBJ2-1 matches the DNA end more closely, so the J call is doubtful. The sequence derives from a man aged 65 to 85 in good health. This CDR3 is CASSRDLGVEQFF. Written as DNA, the CDR3 is TGTGCCAGCAGTCGGGACCTCGGGGTGGAGCAGTTCTTC.